This T cell receptor beta chain stems from a study of cytomegalovirus exposure and HLA in healthy donors. The sample holds one count of this clone. PCR used 60 Vbeta primers and 13 Jbeta primers. TCRdb's table, derived via immunoSEQ multiplex PCR, lists solely in-frame clones and lacks some. The table records about 55,000 clones, 65% to 80% of them present only once. V dropped 6 bases and J dropped 0; count of bases not matched to a gene: 7. Germline assignment: CDR1 SNHLY and CDR2 FYNNEI. This CDR3 region has 16 residues. The gene calls are TRBV2 and TRBJ2-3; 9 nucleotides match TRBD2. The sequencing sample was made of PBMCs. The receptor was isolated from a man aged 40-49 years in good health and CMV-seropositive. In DNA, the CDR3 is TGTGCCAGCAGAGAGCGGGGGGTTACTAGCACAGATACGCAGTATTTT. Its protein product is CASRERGVTSTDTQYF.